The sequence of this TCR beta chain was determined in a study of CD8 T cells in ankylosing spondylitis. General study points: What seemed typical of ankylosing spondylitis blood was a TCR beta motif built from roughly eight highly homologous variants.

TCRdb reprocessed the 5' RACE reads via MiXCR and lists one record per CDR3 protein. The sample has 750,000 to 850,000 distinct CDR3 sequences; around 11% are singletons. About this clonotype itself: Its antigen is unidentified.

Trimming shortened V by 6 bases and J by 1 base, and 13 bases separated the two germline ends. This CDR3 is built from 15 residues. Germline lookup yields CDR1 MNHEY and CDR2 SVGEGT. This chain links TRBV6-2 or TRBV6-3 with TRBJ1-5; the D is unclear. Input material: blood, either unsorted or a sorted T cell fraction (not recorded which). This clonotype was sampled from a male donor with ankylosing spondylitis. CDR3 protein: CASSPEKGSNQPQHF. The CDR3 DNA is TGTGCCAGCAGCCCGGAGAAAGGGAGCAATCAGCCCCAGCATTTT.